The 24 T cell receptor beta chains below come from one sample, sequenced in a study of blood T cell repertoires in COVID-19. The method was immunoSEQ multiplex PCR; TCRdb's version includes in-frame clones alone and lacks a portion of them. The sample records 95,000 to 150,000 clones, more than 75% being singletons. Material for sequencing was peripheral blood. These receptors all come from a woman between 65 and 79 years old with acute or convalescent COVID-19.

The chain recombines TRBV10-3 with TRBJ1-5; D unclear. Germline lookup yields CDR1 ENHRY and CDR2 SYGVKD. This CDR3 is 16 amino acids long. Deletions cut 2 bases from V and 0 bases from J, with 11 bases between. The chain's CDR3 is CAISERSGFSNQPQHF. DNA for the CDR3: TGTGCCATCAGTGAGCGGTCGGGGTTTAGCAATCAGCCCCAGCATTTT.

The chain combines TRBV6-4 with TRBJ1-2, with a tentative D call TRBD1 (5 bases). There are 15 residues in the CDR3. Germline V gives CDR1 MRHNA, CDR2 SNTAGT. The germline V and J ends were trimmed by 0 bases and 7 bases, with 15 bases remaining between them. The CDR3 loop is CASSDSASRGVGYTF. CDR3 DNA sequence: TGTGCCAGCAGTGACTCAGCCAGCCGGGGGGTTGGCTACACCTTC.

The chain has TRBV5-1 and TRBJ1-1, with a tentative D call TRBD1 (6 bases). V lost 4 bases and J 1 base, leaving 11 bases between the germline ends. The CDR3 extends over 14 amino acids. CDR1 is SGHRS, CDR2 YFSETQ, per germline. DNA of the CDR3: TGCGCCAGCAGCCAGGAACAGGGGAACACTGAAGCTTTCTTT. This gives the protein CASSQEQGNTEAFF.

This sequence joins TRBV29-1 and TRBJ1-1, with 7 bases fitting TRBD1. This CDR3 region has 12 residues. CDR1 and CDR2 from the germline V gene are SQVTM and ANQGSEA. V lost 7 bases, J lost 6 bases, and 8 bases stayed unmatched. The CDR3 spells CSGVSGGPEAFF. In DNA form, the CDR3 reads TGCAGCGGCGTATCAGGGGGGCCTGAAGCTTTCTTT.

The chain is built from TRBV4-2 and TRBJ1-6, with 9 bases lining up with TRBD1. Germline V CDR1 and CDR2: LGHNA, YNFKEQ. V gave up 0 bases and J gave up 9 bases; unmatched junction bases: 6. The CDR3 extends over 16 amino acids. The CDR3 region is CASSQDTGTGTSPLHF. DNA of the CDR3: TGTGCCAGCAGCCAAGACACCGGGACAGGGACTTCACCCCTCCACTTT.

The chain couples TRBV9 to TRBJ1-4; 8 nucleotides line up with TRBD1. The length of the CDR3 is 16 residues. V lost 3 bases and J lost 7; bases outside the gene matches: 11. The germline V gene has CDR1 SGDLS and CDR2 YYNGEE. CDR3: CASSAFLGQGSEKLFF. As DNA, the CDR3 is TGTGCCAGCAGCGCCTTCCTCGGACAGGGTAGTGAAAAACTGTTTTTT.

The genes are TRBV29-1 and TRBJ1-3; 12 positions agree with TRBD1. Germline CDR1 and CDR2: SQVTM and ANQGSEA. This CDR3 has 14 amino acids. Unmatched junction bases numbered 5, after V lost 7 bases and J lost 4 bases. CDR3 coding DNA: TGCAGCGCGGGACAGGGGGCCCAAGGAAACACCATATATTTT. Its translation: CSAGQGAQGNTIYF.

The V gene is TRBV28, the J gene TRBJ2-7; D might be TRBD1 (6 bases). V lost 3 bases and J lost 7, with 16 bases in between. CDR1 is MDHEN and CDR2 is SYDVKM in the germline V gene. The length of the CDR3 is 14 residues. The CDR3: CASSFLGGRVEQYF. CDR3 nucleotides: TGTGCCAGCAGTTTTTTAGGGGGACGCGTGGAGCAGTACTTC.

The chain has TRBV5-5 and TRBJ2-2; 7 bases are a match to TRBD1. The V gene end was trimmed by 4 bases and the J gene end by 0 bases; junction bases not matched to a gene: 6. Germline V gives CDR1 SGHKS, CDR2 YYEKEE (reference sequence). The CDR3 totals 16 residues. CDR3 loop: CASSPWTGTNTGELFF. The CDR3 DNA is TGTGCCAGCAGCCCGTGGACAGGAACGAACACCGGGGAGCTGTTTTTT.

The J gene is TRBJ2-1, the V gene TRBV28; 12 bases fit TRBD2. CDR1 is MDHEN, CDR2 SYDVKM, per germline. V shed 6 bases and J 4 bases; nucleotides not matched to a gene: 7. The CDR3 extends over 16 amino acids. This chain's CDR3 is CASRPLAGGPYNEQFF. The CDR3 DNA follows: TGTGCCAGCAGACCCCTAGCGGGGGGGCCGTACAATGAGCAGTTCTTC.

V is TRBV6-5 and J is TRBJ1-1; D unclear. V lost 7 bases, J lost 4 bases, and 13 bases lay in between. Germline assignment: CDR1 MNHEY and CDR2 SVGAGI. The CDR3 runs 13 residues. CDR3 in amino acids: CASKLGVGTEAFF. The CDR3 region has the DNA TGTGCCAGCAAATTGGGCGTCGGCACTGAAGCTTTCTTT.

The V gene is TRBV7-3, the J gene TRBJ2-3; D possibly corresponds to TRBD2 (5 bases). Germline loops: CDR1 SGHTA, CDR2 FQGTGA. Trimming removed 3 bases from V and 4 bases from J, with 11 bases in between. CDR3 length equals 14 residues. Here the CDR3 reads CASSFGLAPDTQYF. Here the CDR3 DNA reads TGTGCCAGCAGCTTCGGACTGGCACCAGATACGCAGTATTTT.

The genes are TRBV9 and TRBJ1-3; no clear D. From germline, CDR1 is SGDLS and CDR2 YYNGEE. The V end was cut by 3 bases, the J end by 6 bases, with 4 bases between. The CDR3 has 11 residues. CDR3 protein: CASSALNTIYF. CDR3 bases: TGTGCCAGCAGCGCCCTAAACACCATATATTTT.

The chain has TRBV24-1 and TRBJ1-5, with a tentative D call TRBD1 (6 bases). Germline values: CDR1 KGHDR, CDR2 SFDVKD. The CDR3 extends over 14 amino acids. With 3 bases removed from V and 5 bases from J, the gap between germline ends came to 10 bases. The CDR3 bases are TGTGCCACCAGTGATAAGGGGGTCCATCAGCCCCAGCATTTT. It is translated as CATSDKGVHQPQHF.

The chain employs TRBV19 and TRBJ1-5; possible D gene TRBD1, 6 bases. The CDR3 is 15 residues long. CDR1 is LNHDA and CDR2 is SQIVND in the germline V gene (reference sequence). The V and J ends lost 4 bases and 6 bases respectively, with 16 bases between them. The CDR3, as DNA: TGTGCCAGTAGTACCCAAGGGGGGGACACTCAGCCCCAGCATTTT. Its translation is CASSTQGGDTQPQHF.

The V call is TRBV12-3 or TRBV12-4, the J call TRBJ1-1, with a tentative D call TRBD1 (6 bases). The CDR3 extends over 12 amino acids. Trimming left V 5 bases short and J 3 bases short, with 7 bases between. Here the CDR3 DNA reads TGTGCCAGCAGTCAGGGGTACACTGAAGCTTTCTTT. The encoded protein is CASSQGYTEAFF.

The rearrangement links TRBV6-5 to TRBJ1-1, with D possibly being TRBD1 (5 bases). V lost 6 bases and J 2 bases, leaving 16 bases between the germline ends. In germline, CDR1 is MNHEY, CDR2 SVGAGI. The CDR3 runs to 15 residues. The DNA for the CDR3 is TGTGCCAGCAGACTTACGACAAGGACAAACACTGAAGCTTTCTTT. As protein: CASRLTTRTNTEAFF.

The chain uses TRBV4-1 and TRBJ1-1, with D possibly being TRBD1 (5 bases). CDR1 MGHRA and CDR2 YSYEKL come from the germline V gene. The V and J ends lost 1 base and 10 bases respectively, with 22 bases between them. The CDR3 is 16 residues long. The CDR3 sequence is CASSQGFDIQAGGAFF. The CDR3 DNA is TGCGCCAGCAGCCAAGGATTTGATATCCAGGCGGGGGGAGCTTTCTTT.

The CDR3 protein is CAISPQGMSADTQYF. The CDR3 DNA sequence: TGTGCCATCAGTCCGCAGGGGATGTCGGCAGATACGCAGTATTTT. The chain is built from TRBV10-3 and TRBJ2-3; possible D gene TRBD1, 6 bases. V dropped 5 bases and J dropped 4 bases, with 16 bases sitting between them. Per germline, CDR1 ENHRY and CDR2 SYGVKD. The CDR3 is 15 residues long.

V usage is TRBV4-2 and J usage is TRBJ2-7, with TRBD1 matching over 8 bases. The CDR3 covers 14 residues. The germline V gene encodes CDR1 LGHNA and CDR2 YNFKEQ. V shed 2 bases and J 4 bases; nucleotides not matched to a gene: 4. CDR3 nucleotides: TGTGCCAGCAGCCAAACAGGGGGAGATTACGAGCAGTACTTC. Protein product: CASSQTGGDYEQYF.

This clone has more than one count but fewer than ten. This chain joins TRBV5-4 and TRBJ1-1; 8 bases match TRBD1. Germline V gene lookup returns CDR1 SGHNT and CDR2 YYREEE (reference sequence). This CDR3 has 15 amino acids. The V segment lost 4 bases and the J segment 3 bases; nucleotides outside the gene matches: 8. The CDR3 spells CASSPDRAWYTEAFF. DNA for the CDR3: TGTGCCAGCAGCCCGGACAGGGCCTGGTACACTGAAGCTTTCTTT.

On this clone: The identical CDR3 is also encoded by other nucleotide sequences in the sample. V and J are TRBV5-1 and TRBJ1-5; D might be TRBD1 (5 bases). Germline V gives CDR1 SGHRS, CDR2 YFSETQ. V was trimmed by 0 bases and J by 2 bases, leaving 6 bases between them. The CDR3 length is 14 residues. CDR3 bases: TGCGCCAGCAGCTTGGAAGGGGGCAATCAGCCCCAGCATTTT. Protein product: CASSLEGGNQPQHF.

In nucleotides, the CDR3 is TGTGCCAGCAGCGTTGAGTGGGACAGGTCAGATGGCTACACCTTC. The encoded protein is CASSVEWDRSDGYTF. The chain employs TRBV9 and TRBJ1-2, with 8 bases fitting TRBD1. From germline, CDR1 is SGDLS and CDR2 YYNGEE. The CDR3 spans 15 residues. Germline trimming cut 2 bases from V and 6 bases from J; bases unmatched to any gene: 9.

The gene calls are TRBV18 and TRBJ1-2; 7 positions match TRBD1. J was trimmed by 8 bases and V by 3 bases; bases with no gene match: 3. The CDR3 is made up of 12 amino acids. CDR1 and CDR2 (germline): KGHSH, LQKENI. The DNA of the CDR3 is TGTGCCAGCTCACCCGGGACAGACGGCTACACCTTC. Translated, it gives CASSPGTDGYTF.